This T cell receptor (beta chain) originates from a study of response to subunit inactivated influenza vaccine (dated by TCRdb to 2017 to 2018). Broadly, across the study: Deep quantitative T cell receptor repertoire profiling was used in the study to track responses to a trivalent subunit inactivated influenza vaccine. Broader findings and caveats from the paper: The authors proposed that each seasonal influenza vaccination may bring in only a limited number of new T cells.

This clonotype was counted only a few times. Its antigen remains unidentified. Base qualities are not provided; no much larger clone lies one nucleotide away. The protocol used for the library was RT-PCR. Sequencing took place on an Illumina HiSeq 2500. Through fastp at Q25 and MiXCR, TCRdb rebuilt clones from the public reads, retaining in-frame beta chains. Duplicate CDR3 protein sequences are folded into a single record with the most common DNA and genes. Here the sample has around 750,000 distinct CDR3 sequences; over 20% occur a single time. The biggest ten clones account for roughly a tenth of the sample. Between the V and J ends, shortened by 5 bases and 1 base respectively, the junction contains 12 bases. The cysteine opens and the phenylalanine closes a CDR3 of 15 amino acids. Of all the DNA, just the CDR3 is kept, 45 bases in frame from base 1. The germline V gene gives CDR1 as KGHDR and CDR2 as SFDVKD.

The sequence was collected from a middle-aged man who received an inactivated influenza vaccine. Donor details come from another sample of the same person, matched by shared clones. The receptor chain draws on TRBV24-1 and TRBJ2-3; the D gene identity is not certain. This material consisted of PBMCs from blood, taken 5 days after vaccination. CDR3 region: CATSGIPYRTDTQYF. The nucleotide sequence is TGTGCCACCAGTGGAATCCCGTATCGCACAGATACGCAGTATTTT.